Listed below are T cell receptor beta chains from one sample, sequenced in a study of T cells in tuberculosis. Profiled with immunoSEQ multiplex PCR; TCRdb holds only in-frame clones, not every one. This table has 20,000 to 25,000 clones, about 85% appearing once. The source material was PBMCs, sampled at tuberculosis diagnosis. The receptors stem from an adult with tuberculosis. Each CDR3 is given with its conserved first and last residue. A D gene is named only where the DNA matches it firmly. Rows may omit the clone size; those that give it use once, few, many or a size class.

CDR3nt,CDR3aa,abundance,j_gene,v_gene,d_gene
TGTGCCAGCAGCTTGACTGGGAGTGACAATCAGCCCCAGCATTTT,CASSLTGSDNQPQHF,medium-sized,TRBJ1-5,TRBV5-6,.
TGTGCCAGCAGCGACGCGACAGGGCACACCGGGGAGCTGTTTTTT,CASSDATGHTGELFF,.,TRBJ2-2,TRBV7-8,TRBD1
TGCAGTGCTTTGACCGGGGGTAGTAAGTTCTTC,CSALTGGSKFF,once,TRBJ2-1,TRBV20-1,.
TGTGCCAGCAGGCCAACAGGGGGCGGTCAGCCCCAGCATTTT,CASRPTGGGQPQHF,.,TRBJ1-5,TRBV28,TRBD1
TGTGCCAGCAGTCCCACGCCGACAATGAACACTGAAGCTTTCTTT,CASSPTPTMNTEAFF,.,TRBJ1-1,TRBV27,.
TGTGCCAGCAGTTTGGGACTGGGAAACACCATATATTTT,CASSLGLGNTIYF,once,TRBJ1-3,TRBV6-6,.
TGCACCAGCAGCCAAGCTAGCGGGGGGAGACCCTACGAGCAGTACTTC,CTSSQASGGRPYEQYF,.,TRBJ2-7,TRBV1,.
TGTGCCAGCAGTACTAACACTGAAGCTTTCTTT,CASSTNTEAFF,.,TRBJ1-1,TRBV2,.
TGTGCCAGCAGCTTCAGGGCCACCGGGGAGCTGTTTTTT,CASSFRATGELFF,.,TRBJ2-2,TRBV5-6,.
TGTGCCAGCAGTTTTTCCTCGGGAGGCCCCTACGAGCAGTACTTC,CASSFSSGGPYEQYF,.,TRBJ2-7,TRBV28,TRBD2
TGTGCCTGGATGGTAGGGGGAGAGGGGACGCAGTATTTT,CAWMVGGEGTQYF,.,TRBJ2-3,TRBV30,.
TGTGCCAGCAGTTCCATACAGGGGGCCCAATATGGCTACACCTTC,CASSSIQGAQYGYTF,.,TRBJ1-2,TRBV27,TRBD1
TGTGCCAGCAGCTTAGAGGACAGAGCCTACGAGCAGTACTTC,CASSLEDRAYEQYF,.,TRBJ2-7,TRBV7-8,.
TGTGCCAGCAGCTTAGCGGCCCATGGTGAAGCTTTCTTT,CASSLAAHGEAFF,.,TRBJ1-1,TRBV7-9,.
TGTGCCAGCAGCTTAACAGGGTATGGGGCCAACGTCCTGACTTTC,CASSLTGYGANVLTF,.,TRBJ2-6,TRBV7-8,.
TGCAGCGTTGAAGATCTATTGGGAGGGAGTGGGGGAAACACCATATATTTT,CSVEDLLGGSGGNTIYF,.,TRBJ1-3,TRBV29-1,.
TGTGCCAGCAGTCTCCGAGGACATCTCAGCTCCTACAATGAGCAGTTCTTC,CASSLRGHLSSYNEQFF,.,TRBJ2-1,TRBV27,.
TGTGCCAGCAGCTTAGTGCACGGGCTAGCGGGGGGCGCAGATACGCAGTATTTT,CASSLVHGLAGGADTQYF,.,TRBJ2-3,TRBV7-2,TRBD2
TGCGCCAGCAGCCAAGATTTAAGGGGAGGGGTCATCACGTCGCCCCAGCATTTT,CASSQDLRGGVITSPQHF,once,TRBJ1-5,TRBV4-1,.
TGTGCCAGTAGTATATACAGGGGAGAGGAAGCTTTCTTT,CASSIYRGEEAFF,.,TRBJ1-1,TRBV19,TRBD1
TGCGCCAGCAGCTTGTGGGCGGAGGGAGGCACCGGGGAGCTGTTTTTT,CASSLWAEGGTGELFF,.,TRBJ2-2,TRBV5-1,.
TGTGCCAGTAAACCGCCGGGACACAACACTGAAGCTTTCTTT,CASKPPGHNTEAFF,.,TRBJ1-1,TRBV6-5,.
TGCGCCAGCAGCCAAGAAGGCGGGGGGTCCTACAATGAGCAGTTCTTC,CASSQEGGGSYNEQFF,.,TRBJ2-1,TRBV4-1,TRBD2
TGTGCCAGCAGCCGGGAAGATGGAGGTGAGCAGTTCTTC,CASSREDGGEQFF,.,TRBJ2-1,TRBV2,.
TGTGCCACCAGCAGCCCAAGCCGTACCGTGAACACTGAAGCTTTCTTT,CATSSPSRTVNTEAFF,.,TRBJ1-1,TRBV15,.
TGCGCCAGCAAAACCTCGGGGAGGAATGAGCAGTTCTTC,CASKTSGRNEQFF,.,TRBJ2-1,TRBV5-1,.
TGTGCCAGCAGCTTAGATAGGGCGGCGGGCGAGCAGTACTTC,CASSLDRAAGEQYF,.,TRBJ2-7,TRBV7-6,.
TGTGCCAGCAGTTTAGAGATGAACACTGAAGCTTTCTTT,CASSLEMNTEAFF,.,TRBJ1-1,TRBV28,.
TGTGCCAGTACAGGGGGCAGTGGCACCGGGGAGCTGTTTTTT,CASTGGSGTGELFF,.,TRBJ2-2,TRBV6-1,TRBD1
TGTGCCAGCAGCTCCGAGACTCCTGCATCTGGAAACACCATATATTTT,CASSSETPASGNTIYF,.,TRBJ1-3,TRBV5-4,.
TGTGCCAGTAGTATAGGCAGCGGATCCCTATATGGCTACACCTTC,CASSIGSGSLYGYTF,.,TRBJ1-2,TRBV19,.
TGTGCCAGCAGCTCTGGGGACAGGACTAATGAAAAACTGTTTTTT,CASSSGDRTNEKLFF,.,TRBJ1-4,TRBV7-2,TRBD1
TGTGCCAGCAGCAGTAGCGGGGGGCCCATCACAGATACGCAGTATTTT,CASSSSGGPITDTQYF,.,TRBJ2-3,TRBV6-6,TRBD2